This T cell receptor beta chain emerged from a study of T cell clonality in common variable immunodeficiency. Trimming stripped 1 base from V and 4 bases from J, with 6 bases between. In germline, CDR1 is KGHSH, CDR2 LQKENI. The CDR3 has 13 residues. The sample holds many counts of this clone. The CDR3 end is not reached by the read, which stops 3 residues before it; the germline J gene fills it in. The protocol was immunoSEQ multiplex PCR, while the TCRdb copy is restricted to in-frame clones and leaves out a portion. The sample yields tens of thousands of clones, without any singletons. The gene calls are TRBV18 and TRBJ2-3; no clear D gene. The receptor's source is a person aged 18 to 69 in good health. Sequencing was performed on peripheral blood mononuclear cells. CDR3 amino acids: CASSPLSADTQYF. CDR3 bases read: TGTGCCAGCTCACCACTCTCAGCAGATACG. The entire variable domain, with the rest obtained from reference TRBV18 and TRBJ2-3, is as follows: NAGVMQNPRHLVRRRGQEARLRCSPMKGHSHVYWYRQLPEEGLKFMVYLQKENIIDESGMPKERFSAEFPKEGPSILRIQQVVRGDSAAYFCASSPLSADTQYFGPGTRLTVL.